A single sample is the source of the 15 T cell receptor beta chains below, sequenced in a study of blood T cells in healthy people across ages. Primed by a sample-barcoded 5' primer and a J-beta primer mix, a second PCR proceeded for 7 to 11 cycles. Using its own MiXCR run on the 5' RACE reads, TCRdb lists one record per CDR3 protein. In the table there are about 1.8 million distinct CDR3 sequences, 49% of which are singletons. Specimen: blood. The receptor set was obtained from a woman aged 40 to 50 in good health.

This clonotype was seen just once. The CDR3 spells CASSLWTTTDFNEQYF. The CDR3 DNA reads as TGTGCCAGCAGTTTATGGACAACTACAGATTTTAACGAGCAGTACTTC. The V call is TRBV5-6, the J call TRBJ2-4; possible D gene TRBD1, 5 bases. The J call may be mistaken, given a closer DNA end match to TRBJ2-7. Germline values: CDR1 SGHDT, CDR2 YYEEEE. This CDR3 comprises 16 residues.

The CDR3 DNA is TGTGCCAGCAGCCCATTAGGGGCAGTCAATCAGCCCCAGCATTTT. Its translation: CASSPLGAVNQPQHF. V and J are TRBV6-1 and TRBJ1-5; TRBD1 is a possible D gene (5 bases). The germline gives CDR1 MNHNS, CDR2 SASEGT. V was pared by 6 bases and J by 3 bases, with 15 bases between. CDR3 length: 15 amino acids.

V usage is TRBV13 and J usage is TRBJ2-7; 8 bases agree with TRBD2. The germline gives CDR1 PRHDT, CDR2 FYEKMQ (reference sequence). J was trimmed by 1 base and V by 5 bases; bases with no gene match: 7. CDR3 length: 15 amino acids. The CDR3: CASSPGTRGSYEQYF. The CDR3 DNA follows: TGTGCCAGCAGCCCCGGGACTAGGGGATCCTACGAGCAGTACTTC.

The sample holds many counts of this clonotype. V is TRBV29-1 and J is TRBJ2-1; TRBD2 matches 7 bases. CDR3 size: 13 residues. J gave up 2 bases and V 5 bases, and 3 bases lay outside the gene matches. Germline lookup yields CDR1 SQVTM and CDR2 ANQGSEA. CDR3: CSVWRGTYNEQFF. As DNA, the CDR3 is TGCAGCGTTTGGCGGGGGACCTACAATGAGCAGTTCTTC.

This chain links TRBV12-3 or TRBV12-4 with TRBJ2-5, with D possibly TRBD1 on 5 matching bases. There are 15 residues in the CDR3. Trimming took 2 bases from V and 0 from J, leaving 10 bases between them. Here the CDR3 DNA reads TGTGCCAGCAGTTTAAGGACAAACAACCAAGAGACCCAGTACTTC. Protein sequence: CASSLRTNNQETQYF.

This clonotype was recorded a few times. The CDR3: CASSKSGQSVNQPQHF. The CDR3 DNA is TGTGCCAGCAGCAAATCGGGACAGTCGGTAAATCAGCCCCAGCATTTT. This chain joins TRBV6-5 and TRBJ1-5; 7 positions agree with TRBD1. Germline values: CDR1 MNHEY, CDR2 SVGAGI. The CDR3 is made up of 16 amino acids. The junction had 12 bases not matched to a gene; V was cut back by 6 bases and J by 4 bases.

The chain couples TRBV20-1 to TRBJ1-5; no firm D call. V gave up 6 bases and J gave up 0 bases, with 12 bases separating them. Germline assignment: CDR1 DFQATT and CDR2 SNEGSKA (reference sequence). The CDR3 totals 14 residues. The CDR3 coding sequence is TGCAGTGCCTTACCGGGATATAGCAATCAGCCCCAGCATTTT. This codes for CSALPGYSNQPQHF.

The chain joins TRBV6-1 to TRBJ1-2; possibly TRBD1 for D (5 bases). V lost 1 base, J lost 6 bases, and 12 bases lay in between. Germline CDR1 and CDR2: MNHNS and SASEGT. This CDR3 comprises 14 residues. In nucleotides, the CDR3 is TGTGCCAGCAGTGAAGGGAGGGGATGGGATGGCTACACCTTC. Translated, it gives CASSEGRGWDGYTF.

A word on this clonotype: An end of the junction does not agree with germline; a read error may underlie this. The J gene is TRBJ2-5, the V gene TRBV18; no firm D call. This CDR3 spans 13 amino acids. Germline CDR1 reads KGHSH; CDR2 reads LQKENI. The DNA of the CDR3 is TGTGCCAGCCCACCTATCAATCAAATCGGGCAGTACTTC. It yields the protein CASPPINQIGQYF.

The chain recombines TRBV24-1 with TRBJ2-5, with D tentatively TRBD2 (5 bases). With 6 bases removed from V and 5 bases from J, the gap between germline ends came to 12 bases. CDR1 is KGHDR and CDR2 is SFDVKD in the germline V gene. The CDR3 has 13 residues. For the CDR3, the DNA is TGTGCCACCAGTCCACTTAGGGAGGAGACCCAGTACTTC. Protein: CATSPLREETQYF.

This clonotype was found a few times. This chain links TRBV7-2 with TRBJ2-3; a possible D gene is TRBD1 (5 bases). The CDR3 runs to 14 residues. The V gene's germline CDR1 is SGHTA and CDR2 FQGNSA. V lost 3 bases and J 1 base, leaving 8 bases between the germline ends. This CDR3 is CASSFQTGTDTQYF. The CDR3 region has the DNA TGTGCCAGCAGCTTCCAGACAGGCACAGATACGCAGTATTTT.

The chain has TRBV7-6 and TRBJ2-3, with D maybe TRBD2 (6 bases). CDR3 length equals 15 residues. Deletions cut 1 base from V and 3 bases from J, with 11 bases between. CDR1 SGHVS and CDR2 FNYEAQ come from the germline V gene. CDR3 nucleotides: TGTGCCAGCAGCTTAGTGGGGGGTTGGACAGATACGCAGTATTTT. Protein product: CASSLVGGWTDTQYF.

The chain joins TRBV20-1 to TRBJ2-1; 7 positions agree with TRBD1. Germline-derived CDR1 and CDR2 are DFQATT and SNEGSKA (reference sequence). The ends lost 4 bases at V and 3 bases at J; junction bases unmatched: 3. This CDR3 spans 13 amino acids. CDR3 sequence (DNA): TGCAGTGCTACCGGGACAGTCTACAATGAGCAGTTCTTC. Protein: CSATGTVYNEQFF.

V gene TRBV15 combines with J gene TRBJ2-1; 9 bases fit TRBD1. The CDR3 totals 17 residues. Germline loops: CDR1 LNHNV, CDR2 YYDKDF (reference sequence). The V and J ends lost 4 bases and 8 bases, in that order; junction bases with no gene match: 15. The CDR3 spells CATSKDTRQGGSDEQFF. CDR3 DNA sequence: TGTGCCACCAGCAAAGATACCCGACAGGGGGGCAGCGATGAGCAGTTCTTC.

This clonotype was recorded a few times. This chain connects TRBV7-8 to TRBJ2-5; TRBD2 agrees at 13 bases. With 5 bases clipped from V and 0 bases from J, the junction kept 9 bases outside the gene matches. The germline V gene has CDR1 SGHVS and CDR2 FQNEAQ. The CDR3 runs 18 residues. This CDR3 reads CASSPGWGLAGNQETQYF. The CDR3 nucleotides are TGTGCCAGCAGCCCCGGGTGGGGACTAGCGGGAAACCAAGAGACCCAGTACTTC.